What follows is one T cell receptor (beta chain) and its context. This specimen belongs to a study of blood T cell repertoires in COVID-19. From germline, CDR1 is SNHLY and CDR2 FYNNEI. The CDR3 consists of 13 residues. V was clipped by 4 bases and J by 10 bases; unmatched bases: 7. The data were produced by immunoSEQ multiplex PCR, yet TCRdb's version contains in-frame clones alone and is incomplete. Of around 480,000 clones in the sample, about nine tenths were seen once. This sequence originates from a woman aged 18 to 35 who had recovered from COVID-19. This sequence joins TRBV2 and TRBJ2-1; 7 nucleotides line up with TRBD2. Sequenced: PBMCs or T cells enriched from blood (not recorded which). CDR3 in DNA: TGTGCCAGCAGTGTGGTTGGGGGGGGAGAGCAGTTCTTC. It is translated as CASSVVGGGEQFF.